Here is one T cell receptor beta chain with its context. It has no known antigen specificity. It has no much larger one-base neighbor in the sample; base qualities were not kept. These data belong to a study of T cell responses to AZD1222 COVID-19 vaccine listed by TCRdb under 2021. With respect to the entire study: AZD1222 recipients with second doses at about 4 weeks or about 12 weeks were pooled, because spike-specific TCR depth and breadth did not differ between schedules. A total of roughly 240 trial participants underwent TCR sequencing, of whom approximately 210 received two doses of AZD1222 and about 25 received two doses of the MenACWY control vaccine. Enrollment into the trials was organized by age into subgroups of 18-55, 56-69 and 70-plus years, and those subgroups contained about 150, 27 and 61 TCR-sequenced participants, respectively.

What the work shows at the level of the full study, not this receptor alone: Epitopes outside the regions mutated in the B.1.351 and B.1.1.7 variants were reportedly recognized by nearly half of the unique spike-specific TCRs. Conclusions about previously exposed vaccinees are limited, since just 6 or 7 AZD1222 recipients were seropositive for SARS-CoV-2 at baseline. Spike-specific TCR breadth and depth rose significantly after two AZD1222 doses compared with day 0 and with MenACWY recipients. CD4 TCRs associated with the vaccine covered the entire spike protein, and the dominant responses were in regions 160-218 and 743-854. Participants were mostly white British and included more females than males, and it was suggested by the authors that clonal diversity may have been underestimated. The 56-69-year group was small, and its depth increase did not reach significance, likely because of low power. Because no samples from the day 14 peak response were available, repertoires could be characterized only after the peak T cell response.

The CDR3 regions of human TCRbeta chains were analyzed by immunosequencing. The authors' analysis ran thus. Repertoire TCRs were checked for matches against a reference library of SARS-CoV-2-specific TCRs that had been generated using the MIRA antigen-specificity platform. Breadth was defined as the fraction of unique TCRs that were SARS-CoV-2-associated, and depth was defined as the fraction of total T cells that were SARS-CoV-2-associated. Each spike-specific TCR was assigned to its reactive spike region and to a CD4 or CD8 class using the MIRA data. Log10-transformed breadth and depth values were compared by one-way ANOVA with Sidak's multiple comparisons tests. TCRdb retrieved this table from immuneACCESS and kept in-frame rearrangements only. Not all clones are present; in checked studies, unresolved V genes account for under half, and no reason is known for the remainder. From that table come the V and J calls and clone size; the DNA was used to work out D and trimming. Across this sample there are 95,000 to 150,000 clones, with 89% seen only once. The ten largest clones add up to about 1.4% of the sample.

Here V drops 0 bases and J drops 3 bases, and the junction holds 5 bases not matched to any gene. According to the germline V gene, CDR1 reads LGHNA and CDR2 reads YSLEER. The CDR3 sequence holds 17 residues, the cysteine and phenylalanine included. The retained sequence is limited to the CDR3, 51 bases, with the frame set at the first base. Per the publication, the time point label means: baseline before first vaccination. Vaccinee samples came from UK trials COV001 and COV002, including a single-blind randomized controlled phase 2/3 trial of AZD1222 (ChAdOx1 nCoV-19) in healthy adults. For TCRbeta chain sequencing, PBMC samples were collected from trial participants at day 0 and at day 28 after the second dose.

The chain couples TRBV4-3 to TRBJ2-6; 7 central bases correspond to TRBD2. The TCR comes from an adult in good health. Sequenced material: peripheral blood, taken on day 0 of AZD1222 vaccination. CDR3 protein: CASSQEYGEGGANVLTF. In nucleotide form, the sequence is TGCGCCAGCAGCCAAGAGTACGGGGAGGGTGGGGCCAACGTCCTGACTTTC.